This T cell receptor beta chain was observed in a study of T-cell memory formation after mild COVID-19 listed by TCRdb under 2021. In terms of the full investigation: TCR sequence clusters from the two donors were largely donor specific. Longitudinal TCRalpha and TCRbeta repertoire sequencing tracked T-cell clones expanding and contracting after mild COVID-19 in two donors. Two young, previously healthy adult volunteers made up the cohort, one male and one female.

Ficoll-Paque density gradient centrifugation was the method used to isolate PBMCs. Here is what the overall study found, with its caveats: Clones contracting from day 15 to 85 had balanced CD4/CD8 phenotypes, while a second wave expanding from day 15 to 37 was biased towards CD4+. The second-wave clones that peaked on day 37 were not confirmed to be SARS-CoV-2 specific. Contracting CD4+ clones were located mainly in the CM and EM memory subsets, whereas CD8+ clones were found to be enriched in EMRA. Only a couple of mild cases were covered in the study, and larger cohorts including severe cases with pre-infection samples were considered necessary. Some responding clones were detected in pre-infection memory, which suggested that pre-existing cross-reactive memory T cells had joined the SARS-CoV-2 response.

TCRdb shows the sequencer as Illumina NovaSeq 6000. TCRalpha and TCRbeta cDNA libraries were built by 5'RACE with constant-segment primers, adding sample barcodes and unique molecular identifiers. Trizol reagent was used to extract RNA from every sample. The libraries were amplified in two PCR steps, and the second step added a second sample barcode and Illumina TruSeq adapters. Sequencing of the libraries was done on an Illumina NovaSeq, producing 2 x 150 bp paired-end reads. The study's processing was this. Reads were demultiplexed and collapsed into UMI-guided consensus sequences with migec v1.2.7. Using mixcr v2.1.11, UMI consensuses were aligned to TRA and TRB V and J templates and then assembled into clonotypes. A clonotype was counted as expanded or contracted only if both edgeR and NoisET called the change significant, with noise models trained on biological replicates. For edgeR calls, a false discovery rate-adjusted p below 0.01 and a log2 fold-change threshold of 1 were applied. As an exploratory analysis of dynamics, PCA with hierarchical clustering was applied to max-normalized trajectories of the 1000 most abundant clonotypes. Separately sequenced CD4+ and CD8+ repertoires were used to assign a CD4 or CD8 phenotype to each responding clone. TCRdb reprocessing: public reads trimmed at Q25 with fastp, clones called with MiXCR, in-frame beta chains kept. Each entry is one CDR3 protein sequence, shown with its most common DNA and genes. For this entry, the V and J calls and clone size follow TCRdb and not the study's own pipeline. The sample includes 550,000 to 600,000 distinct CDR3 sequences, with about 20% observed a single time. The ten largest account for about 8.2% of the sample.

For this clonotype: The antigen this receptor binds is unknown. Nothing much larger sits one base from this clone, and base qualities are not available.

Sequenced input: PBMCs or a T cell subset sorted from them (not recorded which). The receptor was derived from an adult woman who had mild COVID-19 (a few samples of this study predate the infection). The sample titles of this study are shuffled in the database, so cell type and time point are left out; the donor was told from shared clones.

The sequenced DNA is TGTGCCAGCAGCCCGACCGGGACAGGGTCCATTAACTATGGCTACACCTTC. Its coded protein is CASSPTGTGSINYGYTF. This receptor chain uses TRBV7-8 and TRBJ1-2; TRBD1 fits 9 bases in the junction. From the cysteine through the phenylalanine, the CDR3 covers 17 amino acids. The only DNA kept is the CDR3, 51 bases in frame from the first base. For CDR1 and CDR2, the germline V gene lists SGHVS and FQNEAQ. Trimmed from V: 5 bases; trimmed from J: 1 base; junction bases lacking a gene match: 11. Here the CDR3 is joined to the reference TRBV7-8 and TRBJ1-2 genes, and the full variable domain is: GAGVSQSPRYKVAKRGQDVALRCDPISGHVSLFWYQQALGQGPEFLTYFQNEAQLDKSGLPSDRFFAERPEGSVSTLKIQRTQQEDSAVYLCASSPTGTGSINYGYTFGSGTRLTVV.